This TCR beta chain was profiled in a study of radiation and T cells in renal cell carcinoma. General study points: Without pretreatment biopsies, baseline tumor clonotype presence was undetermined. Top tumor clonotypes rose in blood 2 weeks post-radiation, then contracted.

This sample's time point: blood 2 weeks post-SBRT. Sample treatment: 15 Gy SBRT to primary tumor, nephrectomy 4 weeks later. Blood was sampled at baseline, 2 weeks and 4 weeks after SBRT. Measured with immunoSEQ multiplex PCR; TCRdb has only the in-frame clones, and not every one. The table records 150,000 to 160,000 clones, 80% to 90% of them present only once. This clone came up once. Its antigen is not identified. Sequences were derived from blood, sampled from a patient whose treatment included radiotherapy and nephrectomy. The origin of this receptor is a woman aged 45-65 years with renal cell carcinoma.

CDR3 amino acids: CSASITDEQFF. The CDR3 region has the DNA TGCAGTGCTAGCATCACCGATGAGCAGTTCTTC. V usage is TRBV20-1 and J usage is TRBJ2-1; D not certain. V was cut by 3 bases and J by 8 bases, with 8 bases left in between. The length of the CDR3 is 11 residues. The germline V gene has CDR1 DFQATT and CDR2 SNEGSKA (reference sequence).